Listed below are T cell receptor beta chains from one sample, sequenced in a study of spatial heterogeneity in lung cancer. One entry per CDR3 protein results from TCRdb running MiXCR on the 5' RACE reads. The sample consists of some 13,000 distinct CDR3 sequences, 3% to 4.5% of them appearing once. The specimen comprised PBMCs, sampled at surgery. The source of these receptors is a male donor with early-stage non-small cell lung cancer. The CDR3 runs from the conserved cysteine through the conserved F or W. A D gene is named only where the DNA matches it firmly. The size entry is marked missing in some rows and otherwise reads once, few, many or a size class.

TGTGCCACCGAGGGAGGGAAAGAGACCCAGTACTTC	CATEGGKETQYF	NA	TRBV24-1	TRBJ2-5	TRBD2
TGTGCCAGCAGCCCCCGACAGTTCGATGGCTACACCTTC	CASSPRQFDGYTF	many	TRBV11-2	TRBJ1-2	NA
TGCAGTGCTAGAGAGCCCAGGGACTATGGCTACACCTTC	CSAREPRDYGYTF	many	TRBV20-1	TRBJ1-2	NA
TGTGCCAGCAGGGCGACAGCGACCACCTACGAGCAGTACTTC	CASRATATTYEQYF	NA	TRBV6-1	TRBJ2-7	NA
TGTGCCTGGAGCCTTAGAGACTCCTACGAGCAGTACTTC	CAWSLRDSYEQYF	many	TRBV30	TRBJ2-7	NA
TGTGCCAGCAGCCAGAGCGGTCGGGGTGGCTACGAGCAGTACTTC	CASSQSGRGGYEQYF	many	TRBV7-8	TRBJ2-7	NA
TGTGCCAGCAGCTTAGGGGACACCGGCTATAATTCACCCCTCCACTTT	CASSLGDTGYNSPLHF	many	TRBV11-2	TRBJ1-6	NA
TGTGCCAGCAGTTTTGGGATAAATCAGCCCCAGCATTTT	CASSFGINQPQHF	NA	TRBV12-3/TRBV12-4	TRBJ1-5	NA
TGTGCCAGCTCATCGGGACTAGCGGGAGACAATGAGCAGTTCTTC	CASSSGLAGDNEQFF	many	TRBV18	TRBJ2-1	TRBD2
TGTGCCAGCAGCTTCCCCAGACTGGGGGGCGGCTATGGCTACACCTTC	CASSFPRLGGGYGYTF	NA	TRBV7-4	TRBJ1-2	NA
TGTGCCACCAGTGATTCCGGACTAGCGGGAGTGGGAGATACGCAGTATTTT	CATSDSGLAGVGDTQYF	many	TRBV24-1	TRBJ2-3	TRBD2
TGCAGTGCGGACACCGGTCCATTACTCGGGGGGACCCAGTACTTC	CSADTGPLLGGTQYF	many	TRBV20-1	TRBJ2-5	NA
TGTGCCAGCAGCTTTGCGTTTAGCACAGATACGCAGTATTTT	CASSFAFSTDTQYF	many	TRBV7-3	TRBJ2-3	NA
TGTGCCAGCAGCCCCAGTGGCGGGAGGTTCGATACGCAGTATTTT	CASSPSGGRFDTQYF	many	TRBV7-2	TRBJ2-3	TRBD2
TGTGCCAGCTCACCACCGTTAGCGGGAGGGCCTGGCAATGAGCAGTTCTTC	CASSPPLAGGPGNEQFF	many	TRBV18	TRBJ2-1	TRBD2
TGCGCCAGCAGCCAAGAAGGACTAGCGCGTAGGGAGCAGTACTTC	CASSQEGLARREQYF	NA	TRBV4-1	TRBJ2-7	TRBD2
TGTGCCAGCACCAGAACTTCCTACGAGCAGTACTTC	CASTRTSYEQYF	many	TRBV28	TRBJ2-7	NA
TGTGCCAGCAGACCCCCCTACACCGGGGAGCTGTTTTTT	CASRPPYTGELFF	many	TRBV12-3/TRBV12-4	TRBJ2-2	NA
TGTGCCAGCAGCCATTCGGACAGGGACTATGGCTACACCTTC	CASSHSDRDYGYTF	many	TRBV3-1	TRBJ1-2	TRBD1
TGTGCCAGCAGCCGGGAGGCCGGCCCCAGGGAAGATACGCAGTATTTT	CASSREAGPREDTQYF	many	TRBV7-8	TRBJ2-3	TRBD2
TGTGCCAGCAGCCTCGACAGGAGCTACTCCTACGAGCAGTACTTC	CASSLDRSYSYEQYF	medium-sized	TRBV7-2	TRBJ2-7	NA
TGCGCCAGCAGCTTGGGGCCAGGGGGCCCACAAGAGACCCAGTACTTC	CASSLGPGGPQETQYF	many	TRBV5-1	TRBJ2-5	TRBD1
TGTGCCAGCAGCCGTAATACAGGGGAGGGCTATGGCTACACCTTC	CASSRNTGEGYGYTF	NA	TRBV7-2	TRBJ1-2	TRBD1
TGTGCCAGCAGCTTACGGCAGGAGAACACTGAAGCTTTCTTT	CASSLRQENTEAFF	many	TRBV7-9	TRBJ1-1	NA
TGTGCCAGCAGCCAAAGTAGCGGGAGGGCAGATACGCAGTATTTT	CASSQSSGRADTQYF	many	TRBV3-1	TRBJ2-3	TRBD2
TGCAGTGTCCCGACTAGCCTCGGGGAGACCCAGTACTTC	CSVPTSLGETQYF	many	TRBV20-1	TRBJ2-5	TRBD2
TGCGCCAGCAGCCAAGCCCGGACTAGCGGGAGGGCCTTGGGAGAGACCCAGTACTTC	CASSQARTSGRALGETQYF	many	TRBV4-3	TRBJ2-5	TRBD2